Below, one TCR beta chain is given with its context. This CDR3 region has 17 residues. Deletions cut 0 bases from V and 6 bases from J, with 15 bases between. Germline lookup yields CDR1 LGHDT and CDR2 YNNKEL (reference sequence). The sample belongs to a study of blood T cell repertoires in COVID-19. Sequenced by immunoSEQ multiplex PCR; TCRdb stores in-frame clones only, minus some. The top ten hold around 1.4% of the sample, which has approximately 270,000 clones, around 90% seen once. The chain links TRBV3-1 (or the pseudogene TRBV3-2) to TRBJ1-6, with D unresolved. The sequenced material came from peripheral blood. The sequence was obtained from an older man with acute or convalescent COVID-19. CDR3 bases: TGTGCCAGCAGCCAAGATTTGGAGGGTTCCCTTAATTCACCCCTCCACTTT. Its protein is CASSQDLEGSLNSPLHF.